This T cell receptor (beta chain) was documented in a study of T-cell memory formation after mild COVID-19. Study background: TCR clusters were mostly confined to one donor each.

Study-level results: The pre-infection memory compartment contained some responding clones, suggesting cross-reactive memory joined. Specificity for SARS-CoV-2 was not confirmed among the second-wave clones peaking on day 37.

Using its own MiXCR run on the 5' RACE reads, TCRdb lists one record per CDR3 protein. The sample holds 450,000 to 700,000 distinct CDR3 sequences; about 20% are singletons and the top ten take 12%. Comments on this clonotype: Antigen unknown.

The CDR3 has 13 amino acids. Trimming took off 3 bases at V and 2 bases at J, with 7 bases between the two ends. The gene calls are TRBV12-3 or TRBV12-4 and TRBJ1-2; D is undetermined. Sequencing was performed on PBMCs or a T cell subset sorted from them (not recorded which). The TCR was taken from an adult woman who had mild COVID-19 (a few samples of this study predate the infection). Cell type and time point are not known. CDR3 DNA: TGTGCCAGCAGTTTTAGGTACAACTATGGCTACACCTTC. Translated: CASSFRYNYGYTF.